This record looks at one T cell receptor (delta chain) sequence and its context. The entry originates in a study of gamma-delta T cells after stem cell transplantation. TCRdb applied CATT to the RT-PCR reads for clone calling. The sample includes some 2,600 delta-chain clones, roughly 18% seen only once; the top ten take around 7%. This clonotype originated in a human donor. It is not recorded whose cells these are; they may come from a transplant donor. Sequencing was performed on gamma-delta T cells.

The DNA for the CDR3 is TGTGCCTGTGACACCGCCTTGGACTGGGTGATTTACACCCGACAGATGTTTTTC. Translating gives CACDTALDWVIYTRQMFF. The J gene call is TRDJ3, but no V gene call exists; the table names TRDD3, a call not compared with the DNA. The CDR3 extends over 18 amino acids.